This entry concerns a single T cell receptor beta chain. What it recognizes is unknown. This record belongs to a study of CD8 T cells in ankylosing spondylitis. Whole-study findings and limits: Reportedly, significant enrichment of disease-linked clones occurred in matched ankylosing spondylitis synovial fluid.

Researchers built TCR beta libraries using quantitative 5'-RACE with molecular barcodes. TCRdb re-analysed the 5' RACE reads in MiXCR, keeping a single row per CDR3 protein. The data show 200,000 to 300,000 distinct CDR3 sequences, approximately 30% seen once. The source of this sequence is a male donor with ankylosing spondylitis or in good health (not recorded which). The specimen was blood, either unsorted or a sorted T cell fraction (not recorded which).

CDR3 coding DNA: TGTGCCAGCAGCCTTTTTGGGGAGGGGAACATTCAGTACTTC. Its translation: CASSLFGEGNIQYF. This chain connects TRBV27 to TRBJ2-4, with 7 bases aligning to TRBD2. The V segment lost 6 bases and the J segment 7 bases; nucleotides outside the gene matches: 9. The CDR3 is 14 amino acids. The V gene's germline CDR1 is MNHEY and CDR2 SMNVEV (reference sequence).